The TCR beta chain described here comes from a study of OX40 agonist ivuxolimab in advanced cancers. Study in general: Cancers in dose escalation were hepatocellular, melanoma, renal cell and head and neck. Regarding the study as a whole: Partial responders at 0.1-3.0 mg/kg had among the lowest clonal expansion.

This CDR3 comprises 14 residues. In germline, CDR1 is SGHTA, CDR2 FQGNSA. This clone occurred once. The antigen is not known. One end of the junction varies from germline; a read error may be responsible. Assay: immunoSEQ multiplex PCR; the TCRdb copy retains only in-frame clones and omits some. The data hold about 82,000 clones, with around 88% observed a single time. The TCR originated in an adult with an advanced solid tumor such as melanoma, head and neck, liver or kidney cancer. The rearrangement joins TRBV7-2 to TRBJ2-2; D is ambiguous. The material sequenced was CD4+ or CD8+ T cells sorted from blood, taken in a trial of the OX40 agonist ivuxolimab. The CDR3 region is CASSPQSNAGELFF. The CDR3 bases are TGTGCCAGCAGCCCCCAGTCGAACGCCGGGGAGCTGTTTTTT.